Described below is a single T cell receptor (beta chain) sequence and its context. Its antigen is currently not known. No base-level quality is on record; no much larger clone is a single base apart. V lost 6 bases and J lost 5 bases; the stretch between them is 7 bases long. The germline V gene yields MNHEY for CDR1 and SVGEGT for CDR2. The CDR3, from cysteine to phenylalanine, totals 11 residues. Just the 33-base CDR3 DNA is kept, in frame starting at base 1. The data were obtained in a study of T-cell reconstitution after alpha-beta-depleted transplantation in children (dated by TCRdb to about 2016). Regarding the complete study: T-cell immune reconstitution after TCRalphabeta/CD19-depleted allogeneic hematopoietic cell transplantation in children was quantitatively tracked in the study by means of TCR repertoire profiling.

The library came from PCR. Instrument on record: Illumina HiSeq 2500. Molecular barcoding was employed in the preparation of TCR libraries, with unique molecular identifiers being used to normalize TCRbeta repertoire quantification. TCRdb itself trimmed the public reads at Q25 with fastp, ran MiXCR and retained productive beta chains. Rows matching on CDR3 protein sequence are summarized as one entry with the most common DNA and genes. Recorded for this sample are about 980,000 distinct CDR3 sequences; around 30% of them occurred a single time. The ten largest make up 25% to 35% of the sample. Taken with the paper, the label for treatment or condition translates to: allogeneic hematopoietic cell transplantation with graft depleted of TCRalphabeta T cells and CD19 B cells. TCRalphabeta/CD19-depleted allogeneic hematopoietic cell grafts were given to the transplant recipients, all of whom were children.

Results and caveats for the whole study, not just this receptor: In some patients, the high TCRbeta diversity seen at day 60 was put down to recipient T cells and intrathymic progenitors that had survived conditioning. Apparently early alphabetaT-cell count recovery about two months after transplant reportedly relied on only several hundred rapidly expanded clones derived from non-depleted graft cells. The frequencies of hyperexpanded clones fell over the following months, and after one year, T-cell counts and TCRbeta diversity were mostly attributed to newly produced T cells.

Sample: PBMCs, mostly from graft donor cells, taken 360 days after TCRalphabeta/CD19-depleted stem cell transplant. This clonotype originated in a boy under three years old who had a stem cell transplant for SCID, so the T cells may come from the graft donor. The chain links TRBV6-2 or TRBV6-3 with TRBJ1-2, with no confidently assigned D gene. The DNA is TGTGCCAGCAGCCGATTGTATGGCTACACCTTC. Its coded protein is CASSRLYGYTF.